This T cell receptor beta chain was sequenced for a study of blood T cells in healthy people across ages (dated by TCRdb to 2013 to 2016). Regarding the complete study: Template switching captured roughly one uniquely barcoded TCR beta cDNA molecule per two T cells in model experiments. Using deep sequencing normalized with unique cDNA molecular identifiers, the study measured how TCR beta repertoire diversity changes with age. Four age groups were formed from the donors: young (average approximately 17 years), middle-aged (around 41), aged (roughly 59) and long-lived (around 80). Donors of different ages were randomly distributed across sequencing lanes to avoid experimental bias. For two donors (one aged 18 to 29 and one aged 80 or older), the study analyzed two additional independent replicas of 1 million unique cDNA reads from the same blood draw. The investigation overall reported the following: Estimates of total diversity from one million sequenced T cells were regarded as lower bounds and underestimates. Since profiling was done on bulk unsorted PBMCs, naive and antigen-experienced compartments could not be conclusively compared. Observed TCR beta diversity per million T cells fell roughly linearly with age, and a significant reduction was already apparent by age roughly 40. Donor CMV infection status was unknown, potentially confounding age-related changes in expanded clonotypes. The percentage of naive T cells measured by flow cytometry correlated strongly with observed TCR beta diversity. Compared with the aged group, the long-lived group had more naive CD4+ T cells, fewer expanded clones and increased TCR diversity, suggesting age selection.

Donors were about 36 systemically healthy Caucasian individuals from Russia aged about 6 to 100 years. Each donor gave about 9.8 milliliters of peripheral blood, drawn into EDTA-treated Vacutainer tubes. Ficoll-Paque density-gradient centrifugation was used to isolate PBMCs, with at least 6.5 million obtained per sample. Total RNA, at least 5.5 micrograms per sample, was extracted from PBMCs with Trizol reagent. For every donor, an aliquot of PBMCs went through flow cytometry to measure the percentages of naive CD45RAhigh/CD27high T cells. Of note for this clonotype: No antigen is known for it. The input lacks base qualities; no much larger clone sits a single base away.

Receptor amplification or capture employed 5' RACE. The instrument was an Illumina HiSeq 2500. A second roughly 7 to 11 cycle PCR used a sample-barcoded 5' primer and a J-beta primer mix. A unique molecular identifier was introduced onto each TCR beta cDNA molecule by a template-switch 5' adaptor carrying 12 random nucleotides. At least 2.5 million CDR3-containing paired-end reads were obtained from each sample. All of the RNA was converted into first-strand cDNA using the Mint cDNA synthesis kit, with a TRBC-specific oligonucleotide serving as the primer. All cDNA was treated with uracil-DNA glycosylase and then went through a first 18-cycle PCR with the universal primers M1SS and BC2_uni_R. Per the original workflow: Normalization of each sample was performed by random selection of 1 million high-quality reads, each carrying a distinct molecular identifier. Reads with shared molecular identifiers were discarded instead of being binned into consensus sequences. MiTCR, set to a Q25 quality threshold and the strictest error-elimination algorithm, was used for CDR3 identification, clonotype clustering and error correction. A nonparametric unseen species model using Euler transformation provided a lower-bound estimate of total TCR beta diversity. TCRdb applied fastp at Q25 and MiXCR to the public reads, then kept only in-frame beta chains. Rows are unified per CDR3 protein, each entry keeping the most common DNA and genes. TCRdb, not the authors, supplied the V and J calls. This sample holds under 2 million distinct CDR3 sequences; roughly 32% were observed only once. The top ten constitute roughly 10% of the sample.

The CDR3 holds 17 amino acids from the cysteine to the phenylalanine. The retained sequence is limited to the CDR3, 51 bases, with the frame set at the first base. V was cut back by 4 bases and J by 1 base, leaving a gap of 19 bases between them. Based on the germline V gene, the CDR1 and CDR2 sequences are LGHNA and YNFKEQ. The sequenced sample consisted of blood. The TCR originated in a woman aged 25 to 39 in good health. The rearrangement joined TRBV4-2 to TRBJ2-5, with the D segment identity uncertain. The base sequence is TGTGCCAGCAGCCTAACCGGACCCGGACCCCTCCAAGAGACCCAGTACTTC. This translates into CASSLTGPGPLQETQYF.